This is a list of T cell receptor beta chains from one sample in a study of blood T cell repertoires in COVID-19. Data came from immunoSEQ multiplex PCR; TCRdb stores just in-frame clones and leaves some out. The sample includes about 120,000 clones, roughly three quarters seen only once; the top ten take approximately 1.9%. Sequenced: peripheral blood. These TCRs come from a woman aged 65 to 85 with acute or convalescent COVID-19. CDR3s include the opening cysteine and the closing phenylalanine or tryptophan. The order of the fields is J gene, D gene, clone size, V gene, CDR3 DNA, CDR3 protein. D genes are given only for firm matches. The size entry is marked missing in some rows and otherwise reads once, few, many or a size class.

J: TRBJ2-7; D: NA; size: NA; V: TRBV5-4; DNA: TGTGCCAGCAGCTTGACACAGAGCCGGGGGGAGCAGTACTTC; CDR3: CASSLTQSRGEQYF
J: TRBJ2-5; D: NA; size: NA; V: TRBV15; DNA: TGTGCCACCAGCAGAGGTCAGGACAACCAAGAGACCCAGTACTTC; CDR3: CATSRGQDNQETQYF
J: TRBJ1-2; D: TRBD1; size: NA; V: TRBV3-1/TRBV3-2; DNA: TGTGCCAGCAGCCAAGCGCCGGACAGGGATGTGAGTGGCTACACCTTC; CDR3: CASSQAPDRDVSGYTF
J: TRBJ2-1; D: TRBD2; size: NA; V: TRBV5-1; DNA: TGCGCCAGCAGCAAAACCGGGACTAGCGCCAACAATGAGCAGTTCTTC; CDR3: CASSKTGTSANNEQFF
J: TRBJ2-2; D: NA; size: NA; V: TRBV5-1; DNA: TGCGCCAGCAGCTTAGGCGGGAACACCGGGGAGCTGTTTTTT; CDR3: CASSLGGNTGELFF
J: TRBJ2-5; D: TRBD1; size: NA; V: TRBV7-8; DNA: TGTGCCAGCAGCCGACAGGGTCTGGTACAAGAGACCCAGTACTTC; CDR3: CASSRQGLVQETQYF
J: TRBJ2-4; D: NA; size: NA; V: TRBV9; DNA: TGTGCCAGCAGCGTAGGGCAGGGCCGGCACATTCAGTACTTC; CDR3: CASSVGQGRHIQYF
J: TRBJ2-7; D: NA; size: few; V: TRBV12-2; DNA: TGTGCAAGTCGCTTACTATGTTTTGGGGGGTACGAGCAGTACTTC; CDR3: CASRLLCFGGYEQYF
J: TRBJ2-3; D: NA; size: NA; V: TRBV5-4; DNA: TGTGCCAGCAGCGGGAGACTTCACGGCACAGATACGCAGTATTTT; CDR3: CASSGRLHGTDTQYF
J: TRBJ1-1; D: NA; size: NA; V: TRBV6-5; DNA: TGTGCCAGCAGTTACTATACCCCCCAGGGGAACACTGAAGCTTTCTTT; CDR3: CASSYYTPQGNTEAFF
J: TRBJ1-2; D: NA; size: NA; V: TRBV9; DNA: TGTGCCAGCAGCGTAGAGGCAACGGCAGGCCTTAACTATGGCTACACCTTC; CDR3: CASSVEATAGLNYGYTF
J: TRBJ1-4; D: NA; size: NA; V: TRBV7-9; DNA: TGTGCCAGCAGCTTAGTAGAGGGGACTTTTAATGAAAAACTGTTTTTT; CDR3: CASSLVEGTFNEKLFF
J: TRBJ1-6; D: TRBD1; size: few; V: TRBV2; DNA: TGTGCCAGCAGTGAAGGGACAGGGTCGACACCCCTCCACTTT; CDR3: CASSEGTGSTPLHF
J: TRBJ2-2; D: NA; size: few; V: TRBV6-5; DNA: TGTGCCAGCAGTTACTCGAGGGCTGGGTACACCGGGGAGCTGTTTTTT; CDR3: CASSYSRAGYTGELFF
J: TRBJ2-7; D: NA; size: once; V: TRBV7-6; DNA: TGTGCCAGCAGCTTAGCGGCAACAGGGAGCTCCTACGAGCAGTACTTC; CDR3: CASSLAATGSSYEQYF
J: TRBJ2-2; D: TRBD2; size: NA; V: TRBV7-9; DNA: TGTGCCAGCGGACATACTAGCGGGGGGCCGAACACCGGGGAGCTGTTTTTT; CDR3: CASGHTSGGPNTGELFF
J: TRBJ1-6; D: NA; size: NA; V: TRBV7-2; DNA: TGTGCCAGCAGCTTAGCGGCTGGACAAACCTATAATTCACCCCTCCACTTT; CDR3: CASSLAAGQTYNSPLHF
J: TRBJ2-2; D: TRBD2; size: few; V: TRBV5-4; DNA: TGTGCCAGCAGCAAACTAGCGGGGGGGCTCAACACCGGGGAGCTGTTTTTT; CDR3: CASSKLAGGLNTGELFF
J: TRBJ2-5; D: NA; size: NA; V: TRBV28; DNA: TGTGCCAGCAGTACAGGGATCGGGGAGACCCAGTACTTC; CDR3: CASSTGIGETQYF
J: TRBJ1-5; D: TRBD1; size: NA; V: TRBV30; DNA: TGTGCCTGGAGTGTGGCCCCAGGGGGTCAGCCCCAGCATTTT; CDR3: CAWSVAPGGQPQHF
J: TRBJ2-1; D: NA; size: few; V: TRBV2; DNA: TGTGCCAGCAGTGAAATAGGAGGGAATGAGCAGTTCTTC; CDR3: CASSEIGGNEQFF
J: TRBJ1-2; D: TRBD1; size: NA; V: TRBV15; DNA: TGTGCCACCAGCAGAACTGACAGGGGTCCCCTCTATGGCTACACCTTC; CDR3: CATSRTDRGPLYGYTF
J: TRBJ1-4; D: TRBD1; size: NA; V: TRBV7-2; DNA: TGTGCCAGCAGCATGACAGGGATAGATGAAAAACTGTTTTTT; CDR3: CASSMTGIDEKLFF
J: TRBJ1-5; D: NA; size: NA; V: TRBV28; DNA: TGTGCCAGCAATCTTGAGGGACCCCAGCATTTT; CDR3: CASNLEGPQHF
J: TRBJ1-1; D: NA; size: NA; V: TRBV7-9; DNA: TGTGCCAGCAGCTTTGAGATGAACACTGAAGCTTTCTTT; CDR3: CASSFEMNTEAFF
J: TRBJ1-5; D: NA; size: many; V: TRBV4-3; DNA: TGCGCCAGCAGCCTCCGAAGGGGTGTAAATCAGCCCCAGCATTTT; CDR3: CASSLRRGVNQPQHF
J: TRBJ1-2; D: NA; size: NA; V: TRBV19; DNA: TGTGCCAGTAGTATAGTGCGGAAGCCTAACTATGGCTACACCTTC; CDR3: CASSIVRKPNYGYTF
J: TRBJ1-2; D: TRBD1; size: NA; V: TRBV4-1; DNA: TGCGCCAGCAGCCAAGTGGCGCGAGGGGGACAGGCAGGGGGCTACACCTTC; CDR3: CASSQVARGGQAGGYTF
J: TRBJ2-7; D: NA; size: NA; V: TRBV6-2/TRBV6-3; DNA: TGTGCCAGCAGTAACGGGTGGTACGAGCAGTACTTC; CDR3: CASSNGWYEQYF
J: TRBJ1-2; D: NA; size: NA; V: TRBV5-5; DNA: TGTGCCAGCAGCTTGAACACAGGGACTAACTATGGCTACACCTTC; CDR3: CASSLNTGTNYGYTF
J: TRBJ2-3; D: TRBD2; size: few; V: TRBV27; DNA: TGTGCCAGCAGTTTCACAGCGGGGGGGGATACGCAGTATTTT; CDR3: CASSFTAGGDTQYF
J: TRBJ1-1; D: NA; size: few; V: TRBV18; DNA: TGTGCCAGCTCAACGGACAGAGCTTTCTTT; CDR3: CASSTDRAFF
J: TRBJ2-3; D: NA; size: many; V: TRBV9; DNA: TGTGCCAGCAGCGTAATGGGGGCTAGCGGCAACACGCAGTATTTT; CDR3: CASSVMGASGNTQYF
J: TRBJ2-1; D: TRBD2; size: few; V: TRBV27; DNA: TGTGCCAGCAGTTTCCTCGGACTAGGGAATGAGCAGTTCTTC; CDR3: CASSFLGLGNEQFF
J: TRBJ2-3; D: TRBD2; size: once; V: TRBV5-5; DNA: TGTGCCAGCAGCTTGGTTGCAAGCGGGAGGGCCACAGATACGCAGTATTTT; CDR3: CASSLVASGRATDTQYF
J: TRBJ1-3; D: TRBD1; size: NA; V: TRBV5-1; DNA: TGCGCCAGCAAGGGGACAGGGGTCTCTGGAACCACCATATATTTT; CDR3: CASKGTGVSGTTIYF
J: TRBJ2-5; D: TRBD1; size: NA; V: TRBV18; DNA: TGTGCCAGCTCACCATGGGGGACAGCTCAAGAGACCCAGTACTTC; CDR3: CASSPWGTAQETQYF